This entry lists 25 T cell receptor beta chains sequenced from one sample in a study of cytotoxic CD8 clonotypes in ibrutinib-treated CLL. Measured with immunoSEQ multiplex PCR; TCRdb has only the in-frame clones, and not every one. The table includes hundreds of thousands of clones, about three quarters detected once. The specimen comprised PBMCs, sampled after 24 months of ibrutinib treatment. The receptors originated from a human donor with chronic lymphocytic leukemia.

V and J are TRBV10-2 and TRBJ2-4; either TRBD1 or TRBD2 may fit D (6 bases each). The CDR3 contains 16 residues. Looked up from germline, CDR1 is WSHSY and CDR2 is SAAADI. The V and J ends lost 2 bases and 1 base respectively, with 12 bases between them. This CDR3 is CASSERGLTAKNIQYF. DNA of the CDR3: TGCGCCAGCAGTGAGCGGGGGCTTACGGCCAAAAACATTCAGTACTTC.

The chain carries TRBV27 and TRBJ1-2; D perhaps matches TRBD1 (5 bases). The CDR3 covers 13 residues. Germline V gene data show CDR1 as MNHEY and CDR2 as SMNVEV (reference sequence). V gave up 3 bases and J gave up 8 bases, with 13 bases separating them. CDR3: CASSFHRTGGYTF. CDR3 bases: TGTGCCAGCAGTTTCCACAGGACCGGGGGCTACACCTTC.

V usage is TRBV11-2 and J usage is TRBJ2-1, with 10 bases that match TRBD2. Germline assignment: CDR1 SGHAT and CDR2 FQNNGV. Trimming removed 6 bases from V and 7 bases from J; junction bases left unmatched: 15. The CDR3 extends over 17 amino acids. CDR3 region: CASSSQKTSGSSNEQFF. CDR3 DNA: TGTGCCAGCAGTTCTCAGAAGACTAGCGGGTCATCGAATGAGCAGTTCTTC.

V and J are TRBV7-8 and TRBJ1-4; D perhaps matches TRBD1 (5 bases). Germline assignment: CDR1 SGHVS and CDR2 FQNEAQ. The CDR3 runs to 13 residues. V was trimmed by 5 bases and J by 7 bases, leaving 11 bases between them. The CDR3 coding sequence is TGTGCCAGCAGCCCCCCGGGGGGTGAAAAACTGTTTTTT. This translates into CASSPPGGEKLFF.

On this clone: This CDR3 is also generated by other DNA sequences in the sample. The CDR3 loop reads CASSVGAAETQYF. Here the CDR3 DNA reads TGTGCCAGCAGCGTAGGAGCGGCGGAGACCCAGTACTTC. This chain connects TRBV9 to TRBJ2-5, with D perhaps TRBD2 (5 bases). From germline, CDR1 is SGDLS and CDR2 YYNGEE. V was cut by 0 bases and J by 5 bases, with 8 bases left in between. This CDR3 has 13 amino acids.

This chain connects TRBV6-5 to TRBJ1-4, with unresolved D. This CDR3 has 15 amino acids. Germline CDR1 MNHEY, CDR2 SVGAGI. Trimming shortened V by 5 bases and J by 0 bases, and 10 bases separated the two germline ends. The CDR3 nucleotides are TGTGCCAGCAGTCCTAGAGGTGCAACTAATGAAAAACTGTTTTTT. This gives the protein CASSPRGATNEKLFF.

This clone was seen a single time. This sequence joins TRBV7-3 and TRBJ1-2, with no clear D. Per germline, CDR1 SGHTA and CDR2 FQGTGA. The CDR3 covers 12 residues. V was cut by 2 bases and J by 9 bases, with 10 bases left in between. CDR3 nucleotides: TGTGCCAGCAGCTTAGACGCCAGGAGCTACACCTTC. The encoded protein is CASSLDARSYTF.

The chain recombines TRBV29-1 with TRBJ2-5; 7 bases fit TRBD2. The germline V gene encodes CDR1 SQVTM and CDR2 ANQGSEA. This CDR3 has 15 residues. Trimming cost V 4 bases and J 1 base; bases outside gene matches: 9. CDR3: CSVAATSSLQETQYF. Here the CDR3 DNA reads TGCAGCGTTGCTGCGACTAGCTCCCTCCAAGAGACCCAGTACTTC.

The chain carries TRBV2 and TRBJ2-7, with 12 bases lining up with TRBD2. This CDR3 is built from 15 residues. V lost 1 base to trimming and J lost 10 bases; unmatched junction nucleotides: 8. CDR1 is SNHLY, CDR2 FYNNEI, per germline. CDR3: CASSEDLLAGGPQYF. In DNA, the CDR3 is TGTGCCAGCAGTGAAGATCTGCTAGCGGGAGGGCCCCAGTACTTC.

The CDR3 DNA sequence: TGTGCCAGCAGTCCACGGCGGTGGGAAGCCTACGAGCAGTACTTC. It yields the protein CASSPRRWEAYEQYF. The chain joins TRBV28 to TRBJ2-7; D call uncertain. V dropped 5 bases and J dropped 2 bases, with 16 bases sitting between them. Germline CDR1 MDHEN, CDR2 SYDVKM. This CDR3 comprises 15 residues.

The V gene is TRBV28, the J gene TRBJ1-1; no firm D call. Germline values: CDR1 MDHEN, CDR2 SYDVKM. This CDR3 contains 11 residues. V gave up 10 bases and J gave up 3 bases, with 9 bases separating them. The CDR3 sequence is CATTGDTEAFF. CDR3 sequence (DNA): TGTGCCACTACTGGGGACACTGAAGCTTTCTTT.

This rearrangement joins TRBV27 to TRBJ2-2, with a weak D call TRBD2 (7 bases). Germline V gene lookup returns CDR1 MNHEY and CDR2 SMNVEV (reference sequence). The V gene lost 4 bases and the J gene lost 0 bases, with 15 bases spanning the gap. The CDR3 consists of 17 residues. Here the CDR3 DNA reads TGTGCCAGCAGTTCCTCGGGGGAGGGGGCGAACACCGGGGAGCTGTTTTTT. Translating gives CASSSSGEGANTGELFF.

The chain carries TRBV7-2 and TRBJ2-1; tentative D call: TRBD1 (5 bases). Trimming shortened V by 5 bases and J by 9 bases, and 17 bases separated the two germline ends. This CDR3 spans 14 amino acids. Per germline, CDR1 SGHTA and CDR2 FQGNSA. The CDR3 loop is CASSPQGPVGEQFF. The CDR3 bases are TGTGCCAGCAGCCCCCAGGGTCCGGTTGGTGAGCAGTTCTTC.

The J gene is TRBJ2-5, the V gene TRBV11-2; D possibly corresponds to TRBD2 (7 bases). The CDR3 is 17 amino acids. Trimming stripped 1 base from V and 1 base from J, with 16 bases between. CDR1 is SGHAT, CDR2 FQNNGV, per germline. The CDR3 is CASSLAGGKGAQETQYF. DNA for the CDR3: TGTGCCAGCAGCTTAGCGGGGGGCAAGGGAGCCCAAGAGACCCAGTACTTC.

This clone has a single count. CDR3 nucleotides: TGTGCCAGCAGCTTAACGCAGGGGAGTAATGAGCAGTTCTTC. As protein: CASSLTQGSNEQFF. This chain connects TRBV11-2 to TRBJ2-1; possibly TRBD1 for D (6 bases). This CDR3 region has 14 residues. The germline V gene encodes CDR1 SGHAT and CDR2 FQNNGV. Between the trimmed V and J ends, which lost 2 bases and 7 bases, there was a span of 12 bases.

The chain couples TRBV9 to TRBJ2-2; D is perhaps TRBD1 or TRBD2 (6 bases each). Germline CDR1 SGDLS, CDR2 YYNGEE. The ends were cut back, 0 bases at V and 7 bases at J, with 13 bases in the middle. This CDR3 spans 15 amino acids. CDR3 in amino acids: CASSVVGGLDGELFF. For the CDR3, the DNA is TGTGCCAGCAGCGTAGTGGGGGGCCTGGACGGGGAGCTGTTTTTT.

The CDR3: CASTSGTAYGYTF. CDR3 bases: TGTGCCAGCACCTCCGGGACAGCATATGGCTACACCTTC. The chain carries TRBV6-1 and TRBJ1-2; 7 bases fit TRBD1. The CDR3 is 13 amino acids. V shed 7 bases, J shed 5 bases, and the junction held 7 bases outside the gene matches. Germline assignment: CDR1 MNHNS and CDR2 SASEGT.

V gene TRBV5-1 combines with J gene TRBJ2-7, with D maybe TRBD2 (6 bases). The V end lost 1 base, the J end lost 2 bases, and 16 bases lay between the germline ends. CDR1 is SGHRS and CDR2 is YFSETQ in the germline V gene. The CDR3 runs to 16 residues. The CDR3: CASSLRSAGPAYEQYF. Here the CDR3 DNA reads TGCGCCAGCAGCTTGCGGTCCGCGGGGCCAGCCTACGAGCAGTACTTC.

This clone was counted a single time. The chain has TRBV2 and TRBJ1-3; D gene ambiguous. The CDR3 loop spans 15 amino acids. CDR1 and CDR2 from the germline V gene are SNHLY and FYNNEI. The ends were cut back, 2 bases at V and 0 bases at J, with 8 bases in the middle. The CDR3 protein is CASSERPNSGNTIYF. The CDR3, as DNA: TGTGCCAGCAGTGAAAGGCCCAACTCTGGAAACACCATATATTTT.

The chain employs TRBV27 and TRBJ1-5; no definite D call. CDR3 length: 16 residues. The germline CDR1 and CDR2 sequences are MNHEY and SMNVEV (reference sequence). V lost 0 bases to trimming and J lost 2 bases, with 11 bases between them. The CDR3 DNA reads as TGTGCCAGCAGTTTATCGATCCGTTGGCGCAATCAGCCCCAGCATTTT. This sequence encodes CASSLSIRWRNQPQHF.

The gene calls are TRBV28 and TRBJ2-7; maybe TRBD2 (5 bases). With 6 bases removed from V and 0 bases from J, the gap between germline ends came to 12 bases. CDR3 size: 14 residues. Germline V gives CDR1 MDHEN, CDR2 SYDVKM. CDR3 residues: CASSFETSSYEQYF. In DNA form, the CDR3 reads TGTGCCAGCAGCTTCGAAACTAGCTCCTACGAGCAGTACTTC. The full variable domain, completed using reference TRBV28 and TRBJ2-7, is DVKVTQSSRYLVKRTGEKVFLECVQDMDHENMFWYRQDPGLGLRLIYFSYDVKMKEKGDIPEGYSVSREKKERFSLILESASTNQTSMYLCASSFETSSYEQYFGPGTRLTVT.

This clone turned up a few times. The chain joins TRBV30 to TRBJ1-2; unclear D gene. The germline V gene has CDR1 GTSNPN and CDR2 SVGIG (reference sequence). V was trimmed by 4 bases and J by 3 bases, leaving 12 bases between them. The CDR3 is 13 amino acids. The CDR3, as DNA: TGTGCCTGGACTAGCGGCGGGTACTATGGCTACACCTTC. Translating it yields CAWTSGGYYGYTF.

V usage is TRBV28 and J usage is TRBJ2-4; tentative D call: TRBD1 (6 bases). This CDR3 is 16 amino acids long. Germline values: CDR1 MDHEN, CDR2 SYDVKM. V dropped 5 bases and J dropped 7 bases, with 21 bases sitting between them. The CDR3 coding sequence is TGTGCCAGCAGTCCCCACTCAGGGGATGGGTGGAACATTCAGTACTTC. It codes for CASSPHSGDGWNIQYF.

This clone was detected only a few times. This chain joins TRBV7-8 and TRBJ2-7; D might be TRBD2 (6 bases). In germline, CDR1 is SGHVS, CDR2 FQNEAQ. The V gene lost 4 bases and the J gene lost 3 bases, with 13 bases spanning the gap. This CDR3 has 14 residues. The CDR3 loop reads CASSSLREDYEQYF. The CDR3 DNA follows: TGTGCCAGCAGCTCACTAAGGGAGGACTACGAGCAGTACTTC.

The rearrangement links TRBV18 to TRBJ1-1; a weak D match, TRBD1 (5 bases). V lost 7 bases and J lost 0, with 18 bases in between. The CDR3 is made up of 16 amino acids. Germline loops: CDR1 KGHSH, CDR2 LQKENI. The CDR3 loop is CASLKGTTNLNTEAFF. The DNA of the CDR3 is TGTGCCAGCTTAAAAGGGACCACGAACCTGAACACTGAAGCTTTCTTT.